This TCR beta chain derives from a study of OX40 agonist ivuxolimab in advanced cancers. On the study more broadly: One patient with hepatocellular carcinoma and two with cutaneous melanoma, three in all, had partial responses.

Sequencing used immunoSEQ multiplex PCR; TCRdb keeps in-frame clones, though not all of them. The table includes about 80,000 clones, 84% detected once. Study conclusions and caveats: What antigens the expanded peripheral T cells recognized was never established. The study observed clonal expansion of CD4+ and CD8+ blood T cells by week 6 at 0.1 to 3.0 mg/kg.

Note on this clone: The target antigen is unknown.

Germline loops: CDR1 MNHEY, CDR2 SMNVEV (reference sequence). The CDR3 loop spans 19 amino acids. The V gene end was trimmed by 6 bases and the J gene end by 4 bases; junction bases not matched to a gene: 13. The chain couples TRBV27 to TRBJ2-2, with TRBD2 matching 14 bases. The input for sequencing was CD4+ or CD8+ T cells sorted from blood, taken in a trial of the OX40 agonist ivuxolimab. The receptor was derived from an adult with an advanced solid tumor such as melanoma, head and neck, liver or kidney cancer. CDR3 protein: CASSPGTSGGSFLTGELFF. The CDR3 DNA is TGTGCCAGCAGCCCCGGGACTAGCGGGGGTTCCTTCCTCACCGGGGAGCTGTTTTTT.